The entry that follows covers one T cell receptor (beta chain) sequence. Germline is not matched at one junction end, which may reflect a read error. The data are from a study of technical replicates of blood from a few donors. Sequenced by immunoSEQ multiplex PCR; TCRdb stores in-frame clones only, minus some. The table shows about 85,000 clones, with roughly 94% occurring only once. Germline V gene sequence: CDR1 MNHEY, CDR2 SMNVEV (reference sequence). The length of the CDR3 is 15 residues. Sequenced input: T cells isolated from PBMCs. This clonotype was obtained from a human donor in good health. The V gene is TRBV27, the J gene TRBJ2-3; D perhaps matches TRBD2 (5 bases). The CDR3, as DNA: TGTGCCGGCAGCCGCTCGGACTCGGGCACAGATACGCAGTATTTT. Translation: CAGSRSDSGTDTQYF.